The 3 T cell receptor beta chains reported below all come from one sample, sequenced in a study of CD8+CD57+ T cells in acquired aplastic anemia. Profiling that covered TCR beta VDJ and CDR3 relied on genomic DNA as its template. MiXCR was run by TCRdb on the reads, yielding one entry per CDR3 protein. The table shows about 180,000 distinct CDR3 sequences, with less than 55% occurring only once. Sequenced: sorted CD4+, CD8+, or CD8+CD57+ T cells (not recorded which) from PBMCs. The receptors derive from a human donor in good health.

V and J are TRBV29-1 and TRBJ2-5; the D is unclear. The CDR3 loop spans 13 amino acids. Germline V gene lookup returns CDR1 SQVTM and CDR2 ANQGSEA. The germline V and J ends were trimmed by 6 bases and 5 bases, with 16 bases remaining between them. The CDR3 is CSVDGGPVETQYF. The CDR3 DNA reads TGCAGCGTCGATGGTGGGCCCGTGGAGACCCAGTACTTC. Variable domain in full (rest from reference TRBV29-1 and TRBJ2-5): SAVISQKPSRDICQRGTSLTIQCQVDSQVTMMFWYRQQPGQSLTLIATANQGSEATYESGFVIDKFPISRPNLTFSTLTVSNMSPEDSSIYLCSVDGGPVETQYFGPGTRLLVL.

The chain has TRBV10-3 and TRBJ1-1, with D possibly matching TRBD1 (6 bases). The CDR3 is 14 residues long. Between the trimmed V and J ends, which lost 2 bases and 5 bases, there was a span of 12 bases. CDR1 and CDR2 (germline): ENHRY, SYGVKD. The CDR3 reads CAISETGSGTEAFF. CDR3 DNA sequence: TGTGCCATCAGTGAGACAGGGAGTGGGACTGAAGCTTTCTTT.

This rearrangement joins TRBV6-2 or TRBV6-3 to TRBJ2-2, with 8 bases lining up with TRBD1. CDR1 and CDR2 from the germline V gene are MNHEY and SVGEGT. CDR3 length: 15 residues. V dropped 6 bases and J dropped 5; count of bases not matched to a gene: 8. The CDR3 reads CASRSNRGDTGELFF. CDR3 DNA: TGTGCCAGCAGGTCCAACAGGGGGGATACCGGGGAGCTGTTTTTT.